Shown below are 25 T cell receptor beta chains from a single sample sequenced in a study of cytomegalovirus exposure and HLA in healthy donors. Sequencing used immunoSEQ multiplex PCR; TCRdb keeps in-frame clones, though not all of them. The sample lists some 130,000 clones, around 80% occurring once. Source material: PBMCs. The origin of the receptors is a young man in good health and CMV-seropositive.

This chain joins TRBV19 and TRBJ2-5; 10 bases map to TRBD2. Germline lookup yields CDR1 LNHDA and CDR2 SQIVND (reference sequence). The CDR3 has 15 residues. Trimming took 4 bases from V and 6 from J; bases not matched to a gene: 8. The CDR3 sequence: CASSTSGGARKTQYF. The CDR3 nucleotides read TGTGCCAGTAGTACCAGCGGGGGGGCTCGGAAGACCCAGTACTTC.

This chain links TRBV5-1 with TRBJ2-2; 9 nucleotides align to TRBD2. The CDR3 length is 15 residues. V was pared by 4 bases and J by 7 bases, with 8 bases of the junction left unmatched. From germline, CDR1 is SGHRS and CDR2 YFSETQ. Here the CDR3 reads CASSPLSGGNGELFF. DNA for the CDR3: TGCGCCAGCAGCCCCCTCAGCGGGGGGAACGGGGAGCTGTTTTTT.

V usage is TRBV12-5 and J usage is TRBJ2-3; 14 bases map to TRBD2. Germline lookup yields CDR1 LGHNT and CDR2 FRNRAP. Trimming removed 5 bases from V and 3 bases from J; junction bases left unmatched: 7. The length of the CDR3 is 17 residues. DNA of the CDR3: TGTGCTAGTGGTCCTGGGACTAGCGGGAGTGGGACAGATACGCAGTATTTT. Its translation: CASGPGTSGSGTDTQYF.

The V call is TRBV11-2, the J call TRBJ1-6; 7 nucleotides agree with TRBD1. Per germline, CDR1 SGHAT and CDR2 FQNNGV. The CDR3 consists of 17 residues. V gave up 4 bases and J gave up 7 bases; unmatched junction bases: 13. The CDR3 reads CASSSSFRQGGNSPLHF. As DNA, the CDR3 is TGTGCCAGCAGCTCTAGTTTTAGGCAGGGGGGCAATTCACCCCTCCACTTT.

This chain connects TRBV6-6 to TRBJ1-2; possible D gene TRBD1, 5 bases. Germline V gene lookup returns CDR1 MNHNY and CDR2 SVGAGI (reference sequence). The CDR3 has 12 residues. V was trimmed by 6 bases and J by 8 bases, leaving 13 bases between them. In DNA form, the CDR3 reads TGTGCCAGCAGAACTTCGGGGGACGGCTACACCTTC. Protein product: CASRTSGDGYTF.

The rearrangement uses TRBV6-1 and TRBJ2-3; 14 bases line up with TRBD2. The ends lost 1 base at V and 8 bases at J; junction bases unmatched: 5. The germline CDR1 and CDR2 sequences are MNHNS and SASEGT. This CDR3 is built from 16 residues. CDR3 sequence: CASSEGTSGGRATQYF. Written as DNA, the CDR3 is TGTGCCAGCAGTGAAGGGACTAGCGGGGGGCGTGCTACGCAGTATTTT.

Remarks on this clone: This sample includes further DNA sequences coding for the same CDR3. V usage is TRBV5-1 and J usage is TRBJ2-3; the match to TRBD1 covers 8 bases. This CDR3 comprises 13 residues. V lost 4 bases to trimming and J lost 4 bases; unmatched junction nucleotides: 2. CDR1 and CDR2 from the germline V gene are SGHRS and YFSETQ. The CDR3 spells CASSLDRADTQYF. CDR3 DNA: TGCGCCAGCAGCCTGGACAGGGCAGATACGCAGTATTTT.

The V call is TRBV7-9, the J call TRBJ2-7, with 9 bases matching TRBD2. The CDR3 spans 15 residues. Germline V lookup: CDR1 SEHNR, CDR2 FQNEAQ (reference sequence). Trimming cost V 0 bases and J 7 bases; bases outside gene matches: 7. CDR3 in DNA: TGTGCCAGCAGCTTAGCGTCTAGCGGGGTGTGGGAGCAGTACTTC. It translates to CASSLASSGVWEQYF.

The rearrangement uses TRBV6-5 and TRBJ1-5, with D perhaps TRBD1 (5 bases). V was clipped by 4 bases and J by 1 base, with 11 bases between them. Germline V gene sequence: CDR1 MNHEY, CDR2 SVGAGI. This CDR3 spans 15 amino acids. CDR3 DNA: TGTGCCAGCAGTTCCAGGGCGAGGAGCAATCAGCCCCAGCATTTT. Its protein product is CASSSRARSNQPQHF.

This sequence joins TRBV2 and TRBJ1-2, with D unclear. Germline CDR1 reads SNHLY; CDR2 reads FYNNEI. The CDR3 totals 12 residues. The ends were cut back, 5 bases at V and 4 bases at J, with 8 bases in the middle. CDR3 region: CASSPLLYGYTF. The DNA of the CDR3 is TGTGCCAGCAGTCCCCTTCTCTATGGCTACACCTTC.

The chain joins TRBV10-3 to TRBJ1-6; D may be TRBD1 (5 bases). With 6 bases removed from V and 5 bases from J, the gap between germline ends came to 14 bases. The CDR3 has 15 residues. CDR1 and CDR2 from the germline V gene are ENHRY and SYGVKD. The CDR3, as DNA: TGTGCCATCAGCCCATACGGGGGTAATAATTCACCCCTCCACTTT. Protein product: CAISPYGGNNSPLHF.

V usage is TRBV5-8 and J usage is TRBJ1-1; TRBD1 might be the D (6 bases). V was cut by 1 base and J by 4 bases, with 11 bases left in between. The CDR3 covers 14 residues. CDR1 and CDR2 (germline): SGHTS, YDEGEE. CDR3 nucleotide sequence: TGTGCCAGCAGCTTGATTGGCAGGGGCACTGAAGCTTTCTTT. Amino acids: CASSLIGRGTEAFF.

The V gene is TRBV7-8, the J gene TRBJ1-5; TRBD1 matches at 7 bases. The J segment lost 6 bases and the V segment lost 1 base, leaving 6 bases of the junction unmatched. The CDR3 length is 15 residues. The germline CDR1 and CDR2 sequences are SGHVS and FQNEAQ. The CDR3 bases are TGTGCCAGCAGCTTAGGGCCAGGGGGAGGTCAGCCCCAGCATTTT. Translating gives CASSLGPGGGQPQHF.

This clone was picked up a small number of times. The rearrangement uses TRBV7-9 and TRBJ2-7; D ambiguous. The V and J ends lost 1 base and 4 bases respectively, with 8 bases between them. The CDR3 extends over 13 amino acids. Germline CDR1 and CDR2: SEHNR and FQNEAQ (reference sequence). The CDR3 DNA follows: TGTGCCAGCAGCTTAGTCTGGAGTTACGAGCAGTACTTC. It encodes CASSLVWSYEQYF.

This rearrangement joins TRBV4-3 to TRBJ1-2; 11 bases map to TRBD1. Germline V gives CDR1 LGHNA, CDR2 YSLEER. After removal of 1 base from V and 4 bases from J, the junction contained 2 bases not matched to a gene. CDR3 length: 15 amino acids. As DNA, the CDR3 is TGCGCCAGCAGCCAAGGGACAGGGGGCATCTATGGCTACACCTTC. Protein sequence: CASSQGTGGIYGYTF.

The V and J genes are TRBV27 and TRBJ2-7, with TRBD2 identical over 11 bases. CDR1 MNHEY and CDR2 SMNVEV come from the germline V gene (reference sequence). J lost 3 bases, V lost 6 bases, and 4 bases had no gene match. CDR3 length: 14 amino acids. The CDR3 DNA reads TGTGCCAGCAGAAAACTAGCGGGAGTCTACGAGCAGTACTTC. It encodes CASRKLAGVYEQYF.

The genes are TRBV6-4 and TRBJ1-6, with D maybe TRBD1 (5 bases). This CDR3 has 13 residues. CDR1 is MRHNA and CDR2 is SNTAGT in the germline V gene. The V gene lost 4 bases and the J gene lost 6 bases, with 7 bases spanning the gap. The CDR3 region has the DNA TGTGCCAGCAGTGCAGGGCTTAATTCACCCCTCCACTTT. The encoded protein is CASSAGLNSPLHF.

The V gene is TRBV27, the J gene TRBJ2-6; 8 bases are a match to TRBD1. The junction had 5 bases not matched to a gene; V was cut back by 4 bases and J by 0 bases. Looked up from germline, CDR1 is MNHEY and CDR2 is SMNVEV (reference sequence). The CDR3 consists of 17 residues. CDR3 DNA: TGTGCCAGCAGTTCCGGGACAGGATTCTCTGGGGCCAACGTCCTGACTTTC. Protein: CASSSGTGFSGANVLTF.

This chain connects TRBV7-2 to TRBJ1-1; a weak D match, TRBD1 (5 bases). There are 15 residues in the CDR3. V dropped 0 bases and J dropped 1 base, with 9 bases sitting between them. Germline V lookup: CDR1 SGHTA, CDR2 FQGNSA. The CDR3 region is CASSLAGHQNTEAFF. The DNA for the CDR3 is TGTGCCAGCAGCTTAGCGGGGCACCAGAACACTGAAGCTTTCTTT.

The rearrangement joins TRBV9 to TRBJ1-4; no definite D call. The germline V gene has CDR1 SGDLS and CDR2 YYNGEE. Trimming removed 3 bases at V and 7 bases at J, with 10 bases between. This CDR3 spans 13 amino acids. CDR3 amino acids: CASSGVAGEKLFF. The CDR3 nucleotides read TGTGCCAGCAGCGGCGTGGCGGGTGAAAAACTGTTTTTT.

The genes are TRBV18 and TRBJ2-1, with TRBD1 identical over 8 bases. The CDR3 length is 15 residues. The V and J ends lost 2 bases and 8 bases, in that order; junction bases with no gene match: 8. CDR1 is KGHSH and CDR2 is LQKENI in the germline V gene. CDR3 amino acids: CASSPAQGALDEQFF. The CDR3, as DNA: TGTGCCAGCTCACCAGCGCAGGGGGCATTAGATGAGCAGTTCTTC.

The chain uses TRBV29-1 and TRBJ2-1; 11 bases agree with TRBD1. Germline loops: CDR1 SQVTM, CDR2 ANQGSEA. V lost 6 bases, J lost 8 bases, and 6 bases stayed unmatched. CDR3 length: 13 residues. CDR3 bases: TGCAGCGTAAGGACAGGGGGCATGGATGAGCAGTTCTTC. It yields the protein CSVRTGGMDEQFF.

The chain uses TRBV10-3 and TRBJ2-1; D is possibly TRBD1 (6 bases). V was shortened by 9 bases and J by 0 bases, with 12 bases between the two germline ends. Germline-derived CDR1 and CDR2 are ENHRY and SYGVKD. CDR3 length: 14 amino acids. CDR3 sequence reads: CAIDRGGSYNEQFF. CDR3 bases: TGTGCCATTGACCGAGGGGGCTCCTACAATGAGCAGTTCTTC.

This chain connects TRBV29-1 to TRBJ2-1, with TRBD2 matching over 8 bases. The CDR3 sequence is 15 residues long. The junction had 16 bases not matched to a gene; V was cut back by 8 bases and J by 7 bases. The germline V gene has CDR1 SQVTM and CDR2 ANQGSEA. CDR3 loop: CSQLGAAGVENEQFF. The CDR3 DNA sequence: TGCAGCCAACTGGGCGCAGCGGGAGTAGAAAATGAGCAGTTCTTC.

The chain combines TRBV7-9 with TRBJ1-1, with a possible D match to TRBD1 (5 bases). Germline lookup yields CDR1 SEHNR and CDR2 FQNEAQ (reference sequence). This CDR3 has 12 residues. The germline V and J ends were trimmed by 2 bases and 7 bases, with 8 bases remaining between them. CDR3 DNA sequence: TGTGCCAGCAGCTTAATTGACAGTGAAGCTTTCTTT. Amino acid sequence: CASSLIDSEAFF.